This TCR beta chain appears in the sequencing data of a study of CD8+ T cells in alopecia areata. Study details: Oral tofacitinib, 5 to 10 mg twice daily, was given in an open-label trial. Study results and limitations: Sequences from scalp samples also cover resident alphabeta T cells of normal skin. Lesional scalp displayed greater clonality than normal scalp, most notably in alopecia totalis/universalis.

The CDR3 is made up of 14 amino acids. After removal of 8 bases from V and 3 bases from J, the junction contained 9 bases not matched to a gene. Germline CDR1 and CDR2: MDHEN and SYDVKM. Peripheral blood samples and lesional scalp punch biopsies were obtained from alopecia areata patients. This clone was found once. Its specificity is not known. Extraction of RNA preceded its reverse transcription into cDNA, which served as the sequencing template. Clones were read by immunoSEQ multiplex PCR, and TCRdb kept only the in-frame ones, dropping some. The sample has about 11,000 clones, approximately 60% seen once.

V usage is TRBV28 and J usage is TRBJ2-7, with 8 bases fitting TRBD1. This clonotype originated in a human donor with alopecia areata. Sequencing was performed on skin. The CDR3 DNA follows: TGTGCCAGCGTTCCGGGACAGGTTATCTACGAGCAGTACTTC. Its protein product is CASVPGQVIYEQYF.